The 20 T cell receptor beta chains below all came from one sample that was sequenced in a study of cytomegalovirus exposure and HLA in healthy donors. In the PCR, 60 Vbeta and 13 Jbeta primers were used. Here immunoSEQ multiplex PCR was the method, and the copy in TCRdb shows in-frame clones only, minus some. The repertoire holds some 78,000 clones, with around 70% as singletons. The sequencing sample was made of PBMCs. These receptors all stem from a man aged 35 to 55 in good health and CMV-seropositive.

For the CDR3, the DNA is TGTGCCAGCAGCTTAGTAGCGGGAGGGCCGTACGAGCAGTACTTC. As protein: CASSLVAGGPYEQYF. The chain uses TRBV11-2 and TRBJ2-7; TRBD2 matches 11 bases. The CDR3 is 15 amino acids. Germline CDR1 is SGHAT and CDR2 is FQNNGV. V was clipped by 1 base and J by 4 bases; unmatched bases: 3.

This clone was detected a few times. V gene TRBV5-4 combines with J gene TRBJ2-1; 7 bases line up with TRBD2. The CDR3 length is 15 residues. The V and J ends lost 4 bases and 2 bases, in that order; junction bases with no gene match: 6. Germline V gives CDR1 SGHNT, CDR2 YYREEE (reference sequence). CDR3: CASSLGSGTYNEQFF. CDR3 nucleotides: TGTGCCAGCAGCCTGGGGAGCGGGACCTACAATGAGCAGTTCTTC.

CDR3 DNA: TGTGCCAGCAGCGCCCGGGACAGGGATGTAGGCTACGAGCAGTACTTC. Protein sequence: CASSARDRDVGYEQYF. This chain uses TRBV4-2 with TRBJ2-7; 9 bases are a match to TRBD1. The V gene end was trimmed by 5 bases and the J gene end by 3 bases; junction bases not matched to a gene: 11. The CDR3 runs 16 residues. The germline gives CDR1 LGHNA, CDR2 YNFKEQ.

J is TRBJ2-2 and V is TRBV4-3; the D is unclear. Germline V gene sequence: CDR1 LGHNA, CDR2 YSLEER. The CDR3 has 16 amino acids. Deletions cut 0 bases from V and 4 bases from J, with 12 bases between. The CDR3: CASSQEKQAGTGELFF. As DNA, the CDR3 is TGCGCCAGCAGCCAAGAAAAGCAGGCAGGCACCGGGGAGCTGTTTTTT.

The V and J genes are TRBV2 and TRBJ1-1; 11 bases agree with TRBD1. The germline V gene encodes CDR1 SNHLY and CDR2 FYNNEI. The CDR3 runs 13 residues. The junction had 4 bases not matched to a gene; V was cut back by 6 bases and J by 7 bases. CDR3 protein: CASSGTGGVEAFF. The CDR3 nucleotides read TGTGCCAGCAGCGGGACAGGGGGGGTTGAAGCTTTCTTT.

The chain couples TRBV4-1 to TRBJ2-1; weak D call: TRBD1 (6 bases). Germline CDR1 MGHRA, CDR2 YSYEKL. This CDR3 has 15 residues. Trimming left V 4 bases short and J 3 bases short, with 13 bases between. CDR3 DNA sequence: TGCGCCAGCAGCCCCATACAGGGAAACTACAATGAGCAGTTCTTC. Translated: CASSPIQGNYNEQFF.

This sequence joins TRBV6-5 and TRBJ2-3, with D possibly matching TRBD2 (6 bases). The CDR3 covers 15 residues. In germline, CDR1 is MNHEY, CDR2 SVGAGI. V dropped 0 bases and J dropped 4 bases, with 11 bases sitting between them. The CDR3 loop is CASSYSGLAPDTQYF. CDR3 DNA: TGTGCCAGCAGTTACTCTGGCCTAGCGCCAGATACGCAGTATTTT.

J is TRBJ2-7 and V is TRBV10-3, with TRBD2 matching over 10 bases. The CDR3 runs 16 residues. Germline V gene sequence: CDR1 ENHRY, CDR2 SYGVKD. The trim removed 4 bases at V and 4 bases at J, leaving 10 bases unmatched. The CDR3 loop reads CAISGAGGPKLYEQYF. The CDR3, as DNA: TGTGCCATCAGTGGAGCGGGAGGGCCGAAATTATACGAGCAGTACTTC.

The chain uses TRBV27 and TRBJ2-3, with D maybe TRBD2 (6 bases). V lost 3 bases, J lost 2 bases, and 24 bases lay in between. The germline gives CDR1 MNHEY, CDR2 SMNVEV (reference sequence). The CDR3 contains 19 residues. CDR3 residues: CASSFRQDASAGITDTQYF. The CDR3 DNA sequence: TGTGCCAGCAGTTTTCGGCAGGACGCTAGCGCGGGGATCACAGATACGCAGTATTTT.

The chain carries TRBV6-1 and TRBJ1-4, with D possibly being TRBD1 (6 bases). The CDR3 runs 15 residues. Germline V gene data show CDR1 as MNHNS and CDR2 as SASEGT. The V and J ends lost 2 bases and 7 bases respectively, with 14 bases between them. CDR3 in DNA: TGTGCCAGCAGTGAATTCCGGACAGTAGGTGAAAAACTGTTTTTT. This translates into CASSEFRTVGEKLFF.

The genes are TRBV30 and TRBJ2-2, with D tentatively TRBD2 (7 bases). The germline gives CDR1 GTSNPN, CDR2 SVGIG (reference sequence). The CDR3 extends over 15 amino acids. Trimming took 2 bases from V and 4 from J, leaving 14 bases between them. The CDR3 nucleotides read TGTGCCTGGAGTAGGCGGGGGCAGGTCACCGGGGAGCTGTTTTTT. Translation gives CAWSRRGQVTGELFF.

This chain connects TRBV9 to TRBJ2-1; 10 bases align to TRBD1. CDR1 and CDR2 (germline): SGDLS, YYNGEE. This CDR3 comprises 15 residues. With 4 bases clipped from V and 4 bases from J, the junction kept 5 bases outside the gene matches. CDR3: CASSFADRGYNEQFF. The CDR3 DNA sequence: TGTGCCAGCAGCTTTGCGGACAGGGGGTACAATGAGCAGTTCTTC.

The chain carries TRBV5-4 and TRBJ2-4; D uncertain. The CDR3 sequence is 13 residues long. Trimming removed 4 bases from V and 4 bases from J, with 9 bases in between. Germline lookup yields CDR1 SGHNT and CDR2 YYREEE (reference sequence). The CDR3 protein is CASSTGEKNIQYF. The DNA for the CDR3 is TGTGCCAGCAGCACGGGTGAGAAAAACATTCAGTACTTC.

The CDR3 DNA reads as TGTGCCACCAGCAGAGACAGAGGGTATTCACCCCTCCACTTT. It encodes CATSRDRGYSPLHF. V gene TRBV15 combines with J gene TRBJ1-6; D is ambiguous. The CDR3 has 14 amino acids. The V end lost 0 bases, the J end lost 8 bases, and 8 bases lay between the germline ends. Germline CDR1 LNHNV, CDR2 YYDKDF (reference sequence). Supplemented by reference TRBV15 and TRBJ1-6, the full variable domain reads DAMVIQNPRYQVTQFGKPVTLSCSQTLNHNVMYWYQQKSSQAPKLLFHYYDKDFNNEADTPDNFQSRRPNTSFCFLDIRSPGLGDTAMYLCATSRDRGYSPLHFGNGTRLTVT.

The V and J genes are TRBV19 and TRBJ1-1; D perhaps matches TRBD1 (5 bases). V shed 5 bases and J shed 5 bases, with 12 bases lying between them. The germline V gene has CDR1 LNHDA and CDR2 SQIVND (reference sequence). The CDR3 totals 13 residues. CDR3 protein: CASSRQGGTEAFF. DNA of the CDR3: TGTGCCAGTAGTCGGCAGGGTGGGACTGAAGCTTTCTTT.

This CDR3 is CASSQAPGSGANVLTF. CDR3 nucleotides: TGCGCCAGCAGCCAAGCCCCAGGGTCTGGGGCCAACGTCCTGACTTTC. The chain combines TRBV4-3 with TRBJ2-6; D is perhaps TRBD1 (5 bases). The CDR3 extends over 16 amino acids. CDR1 is LGHNA and CDR2 is YSLEER in the germline V gene. The germline V and J ends were trimmed by 1 base and 1 base, with 8 bases remaining between them.

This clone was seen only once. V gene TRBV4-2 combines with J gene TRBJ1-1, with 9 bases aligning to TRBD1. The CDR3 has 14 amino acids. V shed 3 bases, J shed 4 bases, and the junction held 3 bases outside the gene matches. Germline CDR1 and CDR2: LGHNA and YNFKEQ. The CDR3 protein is CASSHDRGVTEAFF. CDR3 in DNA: TGTGCCAGCAGCCACGACAGGGGGGTCACTGAAGCTTTCTTT.

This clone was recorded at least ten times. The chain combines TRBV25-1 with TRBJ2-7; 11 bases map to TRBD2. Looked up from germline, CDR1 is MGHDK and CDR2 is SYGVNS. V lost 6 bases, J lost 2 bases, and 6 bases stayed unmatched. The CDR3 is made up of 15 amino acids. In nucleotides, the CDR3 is TGTGCCAGCAGCCCAGGGACTAGCGGTACCTACGAGCAGTACTTC. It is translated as CASSPGTSGTYEQYF.

The CDR3 nucleotides are TGCGCCAGCAGCCAAGATCGGAGCGGGGGGGAAGAGACCCAGTACTTC. Translated: CASSQDRSGGEETQYF. The chain employs TRBV4-1 and TRBJ2-5; TRBD2 matches at 10 bases. This CDR3 region has 16 residues. CDR1 is MGHRA and CDR2 is YSYEKL in the germline V gene. V was pared by 0 bases and J by 3 bases, with 4 bases of the junction left unmatched.

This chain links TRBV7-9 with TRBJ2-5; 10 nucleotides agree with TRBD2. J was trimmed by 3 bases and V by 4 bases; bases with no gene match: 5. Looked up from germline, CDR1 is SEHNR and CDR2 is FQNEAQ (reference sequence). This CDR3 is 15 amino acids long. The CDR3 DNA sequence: TGTGCCAGCAGCTCCCCCCTAGCGGGAGAAGAGACCCAGTACTTC. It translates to CASSSPLAGEETQYF.